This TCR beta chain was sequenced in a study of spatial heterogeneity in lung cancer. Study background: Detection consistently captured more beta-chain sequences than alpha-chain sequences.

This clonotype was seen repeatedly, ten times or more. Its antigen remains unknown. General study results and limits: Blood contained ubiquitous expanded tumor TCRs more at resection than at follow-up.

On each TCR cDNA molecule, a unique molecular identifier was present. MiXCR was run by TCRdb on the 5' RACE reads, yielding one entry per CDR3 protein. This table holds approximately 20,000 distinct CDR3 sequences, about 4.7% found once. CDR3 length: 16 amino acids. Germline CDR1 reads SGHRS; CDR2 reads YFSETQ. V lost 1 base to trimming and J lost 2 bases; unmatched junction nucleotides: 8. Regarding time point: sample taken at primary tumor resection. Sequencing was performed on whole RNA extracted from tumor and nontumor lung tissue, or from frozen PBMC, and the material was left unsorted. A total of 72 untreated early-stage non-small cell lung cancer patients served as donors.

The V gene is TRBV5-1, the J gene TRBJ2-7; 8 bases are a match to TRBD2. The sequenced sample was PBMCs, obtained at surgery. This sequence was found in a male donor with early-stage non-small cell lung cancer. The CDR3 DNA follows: TGCGCCAGCAGCTTGCGGGAGGGCCAGTCACCCTACGAGCAGTACTTC. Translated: CASSLREGQSPYEQYF. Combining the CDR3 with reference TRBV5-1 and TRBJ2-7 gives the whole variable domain KAGVTQTPRYLIKTRGQQVTLSCSPISGHRSVSWYQQTPGQGLQFLFEYFSETQRNKGNFPGRFSGRQFSNSRSEMNVSTLELGDSALYLCASSLREGQSPYEQYFGPGTRLTVT.